These T cell receptor beta chains were read from a single sample in a study of T cells after yellow fever vaccination. MiXCR, applied by TCRdb to the 5' RACE reads, yields one record per CDR3 protein. The sample lists about 360,000 distinct CDR3 sequences, under 7.5% occurring once. This specimen consisted of PBMCs, obtained 5 days after the yellow fever booster vaccination. All receptors derive from a man aged 30 to 45 who received the YFV17D yellow fever vaccine. Each CDR3 is given with its conserved first and last residue. A D gene is named only where the DNA matches it firmly. Rows give clone size only sometimes, using once, few, many, or a class for an expanded clone.

d_call	v_call	cdr3_length	j_call	clone_size	cdr3_nt	cdr3_aa
.	TRBV18	16	TRBJ2-6	few	TGTGCCAGCTCACCAACTTCAGGGTATGGGGCCAACGTCCTGACTTTC	CASSPTSGYGANVLTF
TRBD2	TRBV20-1	15	TRBJ2-3	.	TGCAGTGCTAGAGATGGCGGGAGGGCGAGAGATACGCAGTATTTT	CSARDGGRARDTQYF
.	TRBV7-2	13	TRBJ2-5	many	TGTGCCAGCAGCTATTCCCGTTTTGAGACCCAGTACTTC	CASSYSRFETQYF
.	TRBV29-1	10	TRBJ2-7	.	TGCAGCCCACCGAACTACGAGCAGTACTTC	CSPPNYEQYF
TRBD1	TRBV19	14	TRBJ2-1	.	TGTGCCAGTAGGGTACAGGGGGCCTACAATGAGCAGTTCTTC	CASRVQGAYNEQFF
.	TRBV5-1	17	TRBJ2-5	many	TGCGCCAGCAGCTTGGCCCGAGGAGGGTGGGCTAAAGAGACCCAGTACTTC	CASSLARGGWAKETQYF
TRBD1	TRBV6-5	16	TRBJ1-1	many	TGTGCCAGCAGTTACACGTGGGACAGACCGAACACTGAAGCTTTCTTT	CASSYTWDRPNTEAFF
.	TRBV6-2/TRBV6-3	18	TRBJ1-1	few	TGTGCCAGCAGTTACCCCAGGGAGCGGACAGTGGCGTTCACTGAAGCTTTCTTT	CASSYPRERTVAFTEAFF
.	TRBV30	14	TRBJ2-5	many	TGTGCCTGGAGTGACAGGGTCTTGGAGGAGACCCAGTACTTC	CAWSDRVLEETQYF
.	TRBV5-1	16	TRBJ1-1	many	TGCGCCAGCAGCCCGGGGGGGGCACAATGGAATACTGAAGCTTTCTTT	CASSPGGAQWNTEAFF
.	TRBV5-1	14	TRBJ2-7	many	TGCGCCAGCAGCCAGGGACTGCTAACCTACGAGCAGTACTTC	CASSQGLLTYEQYF
.	TRBV29-1	11	TRBJ1-1	many	TGCAGCGGGGGGGAGAACACTGAAGCTTTCTTT	CSGGENTEAFF
.	TRBV20-1	14	TRBJ2-1	.	TGCAGTGCTAGCGGGAGCGCAGGCTACAATGAGCAGTTCTTC	CSASGSAGYNEQFF
TRBD2	TRBV6-1	17	TRBJ2-2	few	TGTGCCAGCAGCCGGACTAGCGGGAGCAAGTACACCGGGGAGCTGTTTTTT	CASSRTSGSKYTGELFF
TRBD1	TRBV20-1	13	TRBJ2-3	many	TGCAGTGCTAGAGGACAGGGGACAGATACGCAGTATTTT	CSARGQGTDTQYF
TRBD1	TRBV25-1	14	TRBJ2-1	few	TGTGCCAGCAGTTACAGGGGGCGATACAATGAGCAGTTCTTC	CASSYRGRYNEQFF
TRBD2	TRBV12-3/TRBV12-4	15	TRBJ2-1	many	TGTGCCAGCAGAGATCTAGCGGGAGTGGGGAATGAGCAGTTCTTC	CASRDLAGVGNEQFF
.	TRBV7-2	15	TRBJ2-2	few	TGTGCCAGCAGCTTATCGGGTCGGTACACCGGGGAGCTGTTTTTT	CASSLSGRYTGELFF
TRBD2	TRBV19	16	TRBJ2-5	.	TGTGCCAGTAGATCACGGACTAGCGGGAGTAGAGAGACCCAGTACTTC	CASRSRTSGSRETQYF
.	TRBV7-6	12	TRBJ2-7	many	TGTGCCAGCAGCTTAGTTGGAAACGAGCAGTACTTC	CASSLVGNEQYF
.	TRBV15	13	TRBJ2-1	many	TGTGCCACCAGCAACCGATTAAACAATGAGCAGTTCTTC	CATSNRLNNEQFF
.	TRBV5-4	15	TRBJ2-1	many	TGTGCCAGCAGCTTTAGACCGCAGCGGAACAATGAGCAGTTCTTC	CASSFRPQRNNEQFF
TRBD1	TRBV20-1	12	TRBJ1-5	.	TGCAGTGCTGGACAGGGGAATCAGCCCCAGCATTTT	CSAGQGNQPQHF
TRBD2	TRBV7-2	15	TRBJ2-2	many	TGTGCCAGCAGCTTACTAGCGGTAAACACCGGGGAGCTGTTTTTT	CASSLLAVNTGELFF
TRBD2	TRBV6-2/TRBV6-3	16	TRBJ2-3	many	TGTGCCAGCAGTTACTTCCTAGCGGGAAAGGTCGATACGCAGTATTTT	CASSYFLAGKVDTQYF
.	TRBV7-9	13	TRBJ2-7	few	TGTGCCAGCAGCCTCCTGACACCGAACGAGCAGTACTTC	CASSLLTPNEQYF
.	TRBV3-1	16	TRBJ2-7	few	TGTGCCAGCAGCCAAGCCGGGGCCAGGGGAGCCTACGAGCAGTACTTC	CASSQAGARGAYEQYF
.	TRBV7-2	13	TRBJ2-7	few	TGTGCCAGCAGCTTTGAGAAGTACGTCGAGCAGTACTTC	CASSFEKYVEQYF
.	TRBV7-9	12	TRBJ1-1	many	TGTGCCAGCAGCTGGGAGCTCACTGAAGCTTTCTTT	CASSWELTEAFF
TRBD1	TRBV5-1	18	TRBJ2-7	many	TGCGCCAGCAGCTTGGCTACGACTGGGACAGGGCTCTCCTACGAGCAGTACTTC	CASSLATTGTGLSYEQYF
.	TRBV7-9	14	TRBJ2-5	many	TGTGCCAGCAGCTTAGTCGGACAGCAAGAGACCCAGTACTTC	CASSLVGQQETQYF
TRBD1	TRBV5-4	15	TRBJ2-1	few	TGTGCCAGCAGCAGGACAGGGGACCCCTACAATGAGCAGTTCTTC	CASSRTGDPYNEQFF